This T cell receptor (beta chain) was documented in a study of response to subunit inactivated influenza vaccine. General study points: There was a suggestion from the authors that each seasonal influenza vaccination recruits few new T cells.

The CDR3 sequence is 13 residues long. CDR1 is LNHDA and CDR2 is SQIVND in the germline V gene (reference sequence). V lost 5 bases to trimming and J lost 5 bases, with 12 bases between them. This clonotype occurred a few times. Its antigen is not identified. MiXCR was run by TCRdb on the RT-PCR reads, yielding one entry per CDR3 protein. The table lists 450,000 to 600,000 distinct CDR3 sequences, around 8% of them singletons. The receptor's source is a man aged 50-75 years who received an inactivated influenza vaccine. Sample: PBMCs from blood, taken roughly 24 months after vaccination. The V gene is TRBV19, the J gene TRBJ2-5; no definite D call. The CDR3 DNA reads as TGTGCCAGTAGTGGGATGGCGGTGGAGACCCAGTACTTC. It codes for CASSGMAVETQYF.